Listed below are T cell receptor beta chains from one sample, sequenced in a study of blood T cell repertoires in COVID-19. The table came from immunoSEQ multiplex PCR; TCRdb's copy has only in-frame clones and leaves some out. The sample has 350,000 to 450,000 clones, around four fifths seen once. Sequenced input: PBMCs or T cells enriched from blood (not recorded which). These receptors came from a woman in her forties or fifties who had recovered from COVID-19. The CDR3 runs from the conserved cysteine through the conserved F or W. A D gene is named only where the DNA matches it firmly. Clone size appears in some rows only: once, few, many, or a class for an expanded clone.

abundance	v_gene	j_gene	d_gene	CDR3nt	CDR3aa
.	TRBV27	TRBJ1-2	.	TGTGCCAGCAGTTTGGGAGGGGATGGCTACACCTTC	CASSLGGDGYTF
.	TRBV21-1	TRBJ2-3	.	TGTGCCAGCAGCCCCGGGACAGGTCATTCAGATACGCAGTATTTT	CASSPGTGHSDTQYF
.	TRBV7-8	TRBJ2-5	TRBD2	TGTGCCAGCAGCTCACTAGCGGGGATACAAGAGACCCAGTACTTC	CASSSLAGIQETQYF
.	TRBV19	TRBJ1-2	TRBD1	TGTGCCAGTAGTAGGGACAGCAACTATGGCTACACCTTC	CASSRDSNYGYTF
once	TRBV14	TRBJ2-7	TRBD1	TGTGCCAGCAGCCAAGATTTGGGGACAGGGAGTTTTTACGAGCAGTACTTC	CASSQDLGTGSFYEQYF
.	TRBV25-1	TRBJ2-1	TRBD2	TGTGCCAGCAGTGAATCTTCTAGCGGCAATGAGCAGTTCTTC	CASSESSSGNEQFF
.	TRBV29-1	TRBJ1-3	.	TGCAGCGTCTTCTCTGGAAACACCATATATTTT	CSVFSGNTIYF
.	TRBV27	TRBJ1-5	TRBD1	TGTGCCAGCAGAAAAACAGGGGGACGCAATCAGCCCCAGCATTTT	CASRKTGGRNQPQHF
.	TRBV6-5	TRBJ1-2	TRBD1	TGTGCCAGCAGTTACGGCCTGGGACAGTACTATGGCTACACCTTC	CASSYGLGQYYGYTF
few	TRBV4-2	TRBJ2-2	TRBD1	TGTGCCAGCAGCCAAGACCCGAGGGGGCGCGGCACCGGGGAGCTGTTTTTT	CASSQDPRGRGTGELFF
.	TRBV11-2	TRBJ1-1	TRBD1	TGTGCCAGCACCGTCAGGGGGGCTGGATTAATTGAAGCTTTCTTT	CASTVRGAGLIEAFF
.	TRBV5-1	TRBJ1-1	TRBD1	TGCGCCAGCAGCCAAGACAGGGGGAACACTGAAGCTTTCTTT	CASSQDRGNTEAFF
.	TRBV6-2/TRBV6-3	TRBJ1-1	TRBD1	TGTGCCAGCAGTTACTCGATGTACAGGGGAGGAACTGAAGCTTTCTTT	CASSYSMYRGGTEAFF
.	TRBV29-1	TRBJ2-7	.	TGCAGCGTCATTGGAGGGGTCCGAAGGGGACACGAGCAGTACTTC	CSVIGGVRRGHEQYF
once	TRBV7-2	TRBJ2-1	TRBD2	TGTGCCAGCAGCCTGATGACTAGCGGGGGTACCCAGTTCTTC	CASSLMTSGGTQFF
.	TRBV2	TRBJ1-2	.	TGTGCCAGCAGGATGGGCCCTCCGGCTACCTATGGCTACACCTTC	CASRMGPPATYGYTF